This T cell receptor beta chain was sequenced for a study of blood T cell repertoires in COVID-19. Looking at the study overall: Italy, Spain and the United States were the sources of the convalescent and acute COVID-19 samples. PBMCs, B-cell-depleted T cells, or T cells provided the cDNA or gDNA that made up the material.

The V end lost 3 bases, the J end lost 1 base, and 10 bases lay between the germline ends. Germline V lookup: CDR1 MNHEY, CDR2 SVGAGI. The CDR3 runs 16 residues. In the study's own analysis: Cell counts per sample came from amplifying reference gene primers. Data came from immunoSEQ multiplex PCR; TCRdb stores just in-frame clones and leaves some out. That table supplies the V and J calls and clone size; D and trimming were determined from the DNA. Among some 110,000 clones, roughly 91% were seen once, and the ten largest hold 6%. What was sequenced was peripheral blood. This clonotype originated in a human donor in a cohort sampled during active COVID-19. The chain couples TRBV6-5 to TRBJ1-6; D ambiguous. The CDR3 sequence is CASSYSVFSYNSPLHF. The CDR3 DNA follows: TGTGCCAGCAGTTATTCTGTTTTTTCCTATAATTCACCCCTCCACTTT.